The entry below gives a single T cell receptor (beta chain) sequence along with its context. The data are from a study of blood T cell repertoires in COVID-19. In the study overall: PBMCs, B-cell-depleted T cells, or T cells provided the cDNA or gDNA that made up the material.

Original data processing: Using reference gene primer amplification, nucleated cell counts were estimated. Here immunoSEQ multiplex PCR was the method, and the copy in TCRdb shows in-frame clones only, minus some. That table furnishes V, J and clone size, whereas the DNA furnished D and trimming. The sample includes about 220,000 clones, roughly 85% of them seen just once. Sequencing used peripheral blood. The receptor was derived from a woman over 75 with acute or convalescent COVID-19.

This CDR3 reads CASSFTSGGAAQYEQYF. The DNA for the CDR3 is TGTGCCAGCAGCTTCACTAGCGGGGGGGCGGCTCAGTACGAGCAGTACTTC. The chain employs TRBV7-6 and TRBJ2-7; 13 positions match TRBD2. CDR3 length: 17 amino acids. Trimming at V came to 3 bases and at J to 4 bases, leaving 9 bases not matched to a gene. Germline values: CDR1 SGHVS, CDR2 FNYEAQ.